Shown below are 5 T cell receptor beta chains from a single sample sequenced in a study of blood T cell repertoires in COVID-19. The table came from immunoSEQ multiplex PCR; TCRdb's copy has only in-frame clones and leaves some out. Of under 350,000 clones in the sample, around nine tenths are singletons; the top ten hold roughly 1.3%. Input material: peripheral blood. The receptors derive from a man in his 70s with acute or convalescent COVID-19.

This clone has a handful of counts. The V call is TRBV5-8, the J call TRBJ2-7; D is perhaps TRBD1 (7 bases). V was shortened by 5 bases and J by 7 bases, with 37 bases between the two germline ends. CDR3 length: 20 residues. Germline-derived CDR1 and CDR2 are SGHTS and YDEGEE. The DNA of the CDR3 is TGTGCCAGCAGTTCCTCCCGGGGGACAGAGTCTTGGGGGAAGAGCAGGGAGCAGTACTTC. It encodes CASSSSRGTESWGKSREQYF.

The chain is built from TRBV3-1 (or the pseudogene TRBV3-2) and TRBJ1-4; D may be TRBD1 (5 bases). Trimming took 5 bases from V and 3 from J, leaving 16 bases between them. The CDR3 is 16 residues long. Looked up from germline, CDR1 is LGHDT and CDR2 is YNNKEL (reference sequence). The CDR3 DNA reads TGTGCCAGCAGCACCCACATAGGGGCAGCTAATGAAAAACTGTTTTTT. Translating it yields CASSTHIGAANEKLFF.

The V and J genes are TRBV21-1 and TRBJ2-4; TRBD1, the table's D call, lacks a check against the DNA. TRBV21-1 is an annotated pseudogene. The CDR3 runs 16 residues. The CDR3 coding sequence is TGTGCCAGCAGCTCCCAGGGGGTTCGGGCCAAAAACATTCAGTACTTC. This codes for CASSSQGVRAKNIQYF.

This clone was recorded only once. The rearrangement links TRBV10-2 to TRBJ2-1, with TRBD2 matching over 8 bases. This CDR3 has 12 residues. V gave up 6 bases and J gave up 5 bases; unmatched junction bases: 0. The germline V gene has CDR1 WSHSY and CDR2 SAAADI. CDR3 in amino acids: CASRTSDNEQFF. The CDR3 DNA reads TGCGCCAGCAGGACTAGCGACAATGAGCAGTTCTTC.

The CDR3 is CASSRTGVEKLFF. CDR3 nucleotide sequence: TGTGCCAGCAGCAGGACAGGGGTCGAAAAACTGTTTTTT. This sequence joins TRBV5-8 and TRBJ1-4, with 9 bases identical to TRBD1. The CDR3 covers 13 residues. J was trimmed by 8 bases and V by 4 bases; bases with no gene match: 3. Per the germline V gene, CDR1 is SGHTS and CDR2 is YDEGEE.